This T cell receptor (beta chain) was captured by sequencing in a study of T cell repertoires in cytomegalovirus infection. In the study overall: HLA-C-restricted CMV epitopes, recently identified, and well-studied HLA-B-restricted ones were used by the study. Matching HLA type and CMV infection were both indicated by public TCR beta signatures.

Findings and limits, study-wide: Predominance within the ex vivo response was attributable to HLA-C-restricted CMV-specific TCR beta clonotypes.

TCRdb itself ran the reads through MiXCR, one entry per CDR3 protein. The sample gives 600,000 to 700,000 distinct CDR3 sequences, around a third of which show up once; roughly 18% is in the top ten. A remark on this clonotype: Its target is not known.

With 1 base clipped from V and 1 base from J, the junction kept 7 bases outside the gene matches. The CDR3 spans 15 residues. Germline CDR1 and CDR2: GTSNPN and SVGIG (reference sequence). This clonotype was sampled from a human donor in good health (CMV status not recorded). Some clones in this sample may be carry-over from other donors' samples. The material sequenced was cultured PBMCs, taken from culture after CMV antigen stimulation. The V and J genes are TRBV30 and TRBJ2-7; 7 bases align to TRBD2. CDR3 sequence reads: CAWSAPREGSYEQYF. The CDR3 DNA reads TGTGCCTGGAGTGCACCTAGGGAGGGTTCCTACGAGCAGTACTTC.